These 16 T cell receptor beta chains were sequenced from one sample in a study of Graves' ophthalmopathy and Graves' hyperthyroidism. The authors amplified TCR beta CDR3 regions, and they did so from RNA transcripts for repertoire sequencing. A first-round RT-PCR used HTBI primers, followed by a second-round multiplex PCR. In TCRdb, the multiplex PCR reads were re-called with MiXCR into one record per CDR3 protein. The sample contains 350,000 to 450,000 distinct CDR3 sequences, around 21% of which appear only once. The specimen was peripheral blood. Source of these receptors: a woman younger than 30 with stable Graves' hyperthyroidism.

The table lists this clonotype with many counts. The V gene is TRBV11-3, the J gene TRBJ2-2; D may be TRBD2 (5 bases). V lost 1 base and J lost 9, with 12 bases in between. CDR1 and CDR2 from the germline V gene are SGHNT and YENEEA. This CDR3 has 14 amino acids. The CDR3 region is CASSLGASSRELFF. The CDR3 nucleotides are TGTGCCAGCAGCTTAGGGGCTAGCTCCAGGGAGCTGTTTTTT.

This clonotype was seen repeatedly, ten times or more. The V gene is TRBV30, the J gene TRBJ1-6; D uncertain. The CDR3 is made up of 12 amino acids. Trimming took off 4 bases at V and 8 bases at J, with 9 bases between the two ends. In germline, CDR1 is GTSNPN, CDR2 SVGIG (reference sequence). DNA of the CDR3: TGTGCCTGGAATCGTTTCTATTCACCCCTCCACTTT. As protein: CAWNRFYSPLHF. Drawing the rest from reference TRBV30 and TRBJ1-6, the complete variable domain is SQTIHQWPATLVQPVGSPLSLECTVEGTSNPNLYWYRQAAGRGLQLLFYSVGIGQISSEVPQNLSASRPQDRQFILSSKKLLLSDSGFYLCAWNRFYSPLHFGNGTRLTVT.

This clonotype was found many times. This chain connects TRBV28 to TRBJ1-3, with 8 bases fitting TRBD1. Germline-derived CDR1 and CDR2 are MDHEN and SYDVKM. V lost 2 bases to trimming and J lost 3 bases; unmatched junction nucleotides: 6. This CDR3 has 16 amino acids. The CDR3 DNA is TGTGCCAGCAGTTTACCAGGGGGCCTCCGTGGAAACACCATATATTTT. Residues: CASSLPGGLRGNTIYF.

This clonotype was recorded at least ten times. The V call is TRBV29-1, the J call TRBJ1-2, with 7 bases identical to TRBD1. V lost 6 bases and J lost 8; bases outside the gene matches: 9. The CDR3 runs 12 residues. The germline V gene has CDR1 SQVTM and CDR2 ANQGSEA. The CDR3: CSVPDRPRGYTF. The CDR3 DNA is TGCAGCGTCCCGGACAGGCCGAGGGGCTACACCTTC.

Many counts were recorded for this clonotype. V usage is TRBV20-1 and J usage is TRBJ2-7; the match to TRBD2 covers 8 bases. In germline, CDR1 is DFQATT, CDR2 SNEGSKA (reference sequence). The CDR3 has 16 residues. V was clipped by 1 base and J by 3 bases; unmatched bases: 11. The CDR3 sequence: CSARALGLAGIYEQYF. Written as DNA, the CDR3 is TGCAGTGCTAGAGCCCTGGGGCTAGCGGGCATCTACGAGCAGTACTTC.

The table lists this clonotype with many counts. The rearrangement joins TRBV13 to TRBJ1-1, with D perhaps matching TRBD1 (6 bases). Germline CDR1 reads PRHDT; CDR2 reads FYEKMQ (reference sequence). V lost 5 bases to trimming and J lost 6 bases, with 10 bases between them. The CDR3 consists of 12 residues. The CDR3 is CASSLRTAEAFF. The CDR3 DNA follows: TGTGCCAGCAGCCTCCGGACAGCTGAAGCTTTCTTT.

This clonotype was recorded many times. V usage is TRBV27 and J usage is TRBJ1-2, with D possibly matching TRBD1 (6 bases). CDR1 is MNHEY and CDR2 is SMNVEV in the germline V gene (reference sequence). V lost 3 bases and J 10 bases, leaving 15 bases between the germline ends. The CDR3 contains 13 residues. CDR3 DNA: TGTGCCAGCAGTTTCGCGCTTGGGACACCCTACACCTTC. Protein sequence: CASSFALGTPYTF.

The V and J genes are TRBV28 and TRBJ1-2, with 7 nucleotides matching TRBD1. The CDR3 spans 16 residues. CDR1 and CDR2 from the germline V gene are MDHEN and SYDVKM. V dropped 9 bases and J dropped 2; count of bases not matched to a gene: 15. The CDR3 is CASKRQGGKANYGYTF. For the CDR3, the DNA is TGTGCCAGTAAAAGACAGGGCGGTAAAGCCAACTATGGCTACACCTTC.

This clonotype appeared many times. This chain links TRBV29-1 with TRBJ1-1, with unresolved D. CDR3 length: 13 residues. V shed 4 bases and J shed 0 bases, with 9 bases lying between them. Germline V gene sequence: CDR1 SQVTM, CDR2 ANQGSEA. The CDR3 protein is CSVAGEMNTEAFF. The CDR3 DNA reads as TGCAGCGTTGCTGGTGAAATGAACACTGAAGCTTTCTTT.

Note on this clonotype: The conserved final phenylalanine or tryptophan is absent from the CDR3, which likely points to a read error. No DNA is shown, since the ends of the CDR3 on it are uncertain; the CDR3 is the one TCRdb lists. This chain joins TRBV6-1 and TRBJ1-2; the table assigns TRBD1, which was not confirmed against the DNA. The CDR3 region is 14 residues in length, termini included. Germline CDR1 MNHNS, CDR2 SASEGT. The CDR3 here is CASSEVDEGTGVMN.

This clonotype was seen at least ten times. The rearrangement joins TRBV28 to TRBJ1-1, with D unclear. The CDR3 loop spans 13 amino acids. Germline V gives CDR1 MDHEN, CDR2 SYDVKM. With 5 bases removed from V and 1 base from J, the gap between germline ends came to 8 bases. The CDR3 protein is CASSRGENTEAFF. CDR3 DNA: TGTGCCAGCAGTCGAGGAGAGAACACTGAAGCTTTCTTT.

This clonotype was observed many times. V gene TRBV19 combines with J gene TRBJ1-2; D remains ambiguous. CDR1 is LNHDA, CDR2 SQIVND, per germline (reference sequence). The CDR3 totals 14 residues. V shed 7 bases and J shed 2 bases, with 14 bases lying between them. DNA of the CDR3: TGTGCCAGTATGCTCGACGCGGGGAACTATGGCTACACCTTC. This sequence encodes CASMLDAGNYGYTF.

This chain uses TRBV7-6 with TRBJ2-2, with D hard to call. V was cut by 5 bases and J by 4 bases, with 23 bases left in between. This CDR3 region has 18 residues. The germline gives CDR1 SGHVS, CDR2 FNYEAQ. The CDR3 DNA reads TGTGCCAGCAGCCTCCCTAGTCCCCATAGGCCAATCACCGGGGAGCTGTTTTTT. Its translation is CASSLPSPHRPITGELFF. Full variable domain (rest looked up from reference TRBV7-6 and TRBJ2-2): GAGVSQSPRYKVTKRGQDVALRCDPISGHVSLYWYRQALGQGPEFLTYFNYEAQQDKSGLPNDRFSAERPEGSISTLTIQRTEQRDSAMYRCASSLPSPHRPITGELFFGEGSRLTVL.

The gene calls are TRBV27 and TRBJ1-1; D uncertain. This CDR3 is 15 amino acids long. Germline loops: CDR1 MNHEY, CDR2 SMNVEV (reference sequence). V lost 3 bases and J 8 bases, leaving 19 bases between the germline ends. This chain's CDR3 is CASSFVSSTANEAFF. CDR3 DNA sequence: TGTGCCAGCAGTTTTGTATCTTCGACGGCAAACGAAGCTTTCTTT.

This clonotype was counted at least ten times. This chain links TRBV6-1 with TRBJ1-2; TRBD1 might be the D (5 bases). The CDR3 spans 15 residues. Trimming pared 4 bases from V and 0 bases from J, leaving 12 bases between. CDR1 and CDR2 from the germline V gene are MNHNS and SASEGT. This chain's CDR3 is CASSGTSISNYGYTF. The CDR3 DNA follows: TGTGCCAGCAGTGGGACATCGATTTCTAACTATGGCTACACCTTC.

A remark on this clonotype: A much larger clone differs by one base, so this may be a read error. The rearrangement uses TRBV14 and TRBJ1-1; TRBD1 is a possible D gene (5 bases). Germline V lookup: CDR1 SGHDN, CDR2 FVKESK. CDR3 size: 17 residues. Here the CDR3 DNA reads TGTGCCAGCAGCCTAGTTCCGACCGGGACCTCAAAAGCTGAAGCTTGCTTT. This gives the protein CASSLVPTGTSKAEACF.